Listed below are T cell receptor beta chains from one sample, sequenced in a study of molecular identifiers for immune sequencing clone quantification. One entry per CDR3 protein, called by TCRdb with MiXCR from the PCR reads. The sample records a few hundred thousand distinct CDR3 sequences, 25% being singletons. Specimen: naive CD8+ T cells from blood, with Jurkat cell RNA spiked in. The receptors were gathered from a human donor in good health. Some libraries in this study had Jurkat cell RNA spiked in. CDR3s include the opening cysteine and the closing phenylalanine or tryptophan. A D gene is named only where the DNA matches it firmly. Clone size is not always given. Where it is, it says once, few, many or a class for expanded clones.

TRBV7-9	TRBJ2-3	many	TRBD2	TGTGCCAGCAGCTTAGTTATCGGCCAGCTGGGACTAGCGGGAGAAGATACGCAGTATTTT	CASSLVIGQLGLAGEDTQYF
TRBV27	TRBJ2-7	many	TRBD1	TGTGCCAGCAGCGTGGACAGGGGAAGCTCCTACGAGCAGTACTTC	CASSVDRGSSYEQYF
TRBV3-2	TRBJ1-1	few	-	TGTGCCAGCAGCCACCGGGACAGGGGGAGAATACTGAACACTGAAGCTTTCTTT	CASSHRDRGRILNTEAFF
TRBV12-3/TRBV12-4	TRBJ1-2	-	TRBD1	TGTGCCAGCAGTTTCGGACAGGGAGCCTATGGCTACACCTTC	CASSFGQGAYGYTF
TRBV11-2	TRBJ1-4	few	TRBD1	TGTGCCAGCAGCTTAGATCGTTGGACAGGGGAGGAAAAACTGTTTTTT	CASSLDRWTGEEKLFF
TRBV9	TRBJ2-3	many	-	TGTGCCAGCAGCTCCGTCGAGGGGGTCCCCTGGGATACGCAGTATTTT	CASSSVEGVPWDTQYF
TRBV20-1	TRBJ2-7	few	TRBD2	TGCAGTGCGAACCCGGGACTAGCGGTTACCTACGAGCAGTACTTC	CSANPGLAVTYEQYF
TRBV6-6	TRBJ2-3	-	-	TGTGCCAGCAGTCCAGTTCGAACAGATACGCAGTATTTT	CASSPVRTDTQYF
TRBV18	TRBJ2-7	-	TRBD2	TGTGCCAGCTCACCTCCGACCTCACTAGCGGTCCCGCTCTTC	CASSPPTSLAVPLF
TRBV27	TRBJ1-4	-	TRBD1	TGTGCCAGCCGAGACAGGGGGCAGGGTGAAAAACTGTTTTTT	CASRDRGQGEKLFF
TRBV29-1	TRBJ2-3	many	TRBD1	TGCAGCGCCGGACAGGGGGCGCGGGGAGATACGCAGTATTTT	CSAGQGARGDTQYF
TRBV27	TRBJ1-5	-	TRBD1	TGTGCCAGCAGTCCCCAGACAGGGGTCGATAGCAATCAGCCCCAGCATTTT	CASSPQTGVDSNQPQHF
TRBV11-2	TRBJ1-1	few	-	TGTGCCAGCAGCTTATGGGATCCCGAAGCTTTCTTT	CASSLWDPEAFF
TRBV6-1	TRBJ2-2	few	TRBD2	TGTGCCAGCATAGGGACTAGCGGAGTAGGGACCGGGGAGCTGTTTTTT	CASIGTSGVGTGELFF
TRBV20-1	TRBJ2-3	few	-	TGCAGTGCTCCTCTTCTCACAGATACGCAGTATTTT	CSAPLLTDTQYF
TRBV4-3	TRBJ2-1	few	TRBD2	TGCGCCAGCAGCCAAGAACTAGCGGGGGGGACCTACAATGAGCAGTTCTTC	CASSQELAGGTYNEQFF
TRBV4-3	TRBJ1-3	-	-	TGCGCCAGCGGCCAAGACCAGGCACCTGGAAACACCATATATTTT	CASGQDQAPGNTIYF
TRBV4-3	TRBJ2-3	few	TRBD2	TGCGCCAGCAGCCAAGAAAGGGGAGCGGGGGGACGCACAGATACGCAGTATTTT	CASSQERGAGGRTDTQYF
TRBV7-2	TRBJ2-7	many	-	TGTGCCAGCAGCCCCGGGACTTCCTACGAGCAGTACTTC	CASSPGTSYEQYF
TRBV4-1	TRBJ2-1	few	-	TGCGCCAGCAGCCAACGGGCGGGGAATGAGCAGTTCTTC	CASSQRAGNEQFF
TRBV7-9	TRBJ1-3	-	-	TGTGCCAGCAGCTTGGCAGGGGAAAACACCATATATTTT	CASSLAGENTIYF
TRBV14	TRBJ2-3	many	-	TGTGCCAGCAGCCAAGATCTGTCCTCAGATACGCAGTATTTT	CASSQDLSSDTQYF
TRBV27	TRBJ2-7	few	-	TGTGCCAGCAGTTTAAGACGGGAGAGGTACGAGCAGTACTTC	CASSLRRERYEQYF
TRBV5-6	TRBJ2-2	few	-	TGTGCCAGCAGACAGGGTTACACCGGGGAGCTGTTTTTT	CASRQGYTGELFF
TRBV19	TRBJ2-2	few	TRBD1	TGTGCCAGTTCGCCGACAGGGGCCGGCGGGGAGCTGTTTTTT	CASSPTGAGGELFF
TRBV9	TRBJ2-3	many	-	TGTGCCAGCAGCGTAACAGGGACAGATACGCAGTATTTT	CASSVTGTDTQYF
TRBV9	TRBJ2-1	-	TRBD1	TGTGCCAGCAGCGCCCTCCCGGGACAGGGGGTTCAGAGCTCCTGCAATGAGCAGTTCTTC	CASSALPGQGVQSSCNEQFF
TRBV19	TRBJ2-7	-	-	TGTGCCAGTAGTCCCGGACCCTCTTTAAACTACGAGCAGTACTTC	CASSPGPSLNYEQYF
TRBV5-1	TRBJ2-5	many	-	TGCGCCAGCAAGCCTGCGGGGCAAGAGACCCAGTACTTC	CASKPAGQETQYF
TRBV12-3/TRBV12-4	TRBJ2-2	-	-	TGTGCCAGCAGTTTCCAGCAGGAGTATCCCGGGGAGCTGTTTTTT	CASSFQQEYPGELFF
TRBV7-9	TRBJ2-7	many	TRBD1	TGTGCCAGCAGCTCCGGACAGGGCAGCGGCTACGAGCAGTACTTC	CASSSGQGSGYEQYF
TRBV20-1	TRBJ2-2	-	-	TGCAGTGCTGACAGGCCGAACACCGGGGAGCTGTTTTTT	CSADRPNTGELFF
TRBV7-2	TRBJ1-6	few	-	TGTGCCAGCAGCGATGACAGCCTTAATTCACCCCTCCACTTT	CASSDDSLNSPLHF
TRBV27	TRBJ2-4	few	-	TGTGCCAGCAGTTTAGTGGGGGTACAGGGTCTGGCCAAAAACATTCAGTACTTC	CASSLVGVQGLAKNIQYF
TRBV29-1	TRBJ1-4	many	TRBD1	TGCAGCGTCGAAGGACAGGTTAATGAAAAACTGTTTTTT	CSVEGQVNEKLFF
TRBV20-1	TRBJ2-7	few	-	TGCAGTGCTAGAGGTCCTGAAAACTCCTACGAGCAGTACTTC	CSARGPENSYEQYF
TRBV7-9	TRBJ2-5	many	TRBD2	TGTGCCAGCAGCTCTAGCGGGGGGCCTCAAGAGACCCAGTACTTC	CASSSSGGPQETQYF
TRBV2	TRBJ2-3	few	TRBD2	TGTGCCAGCATACCTAGCGGGAGCGGTTGGACAGATACGCAGTATTTT	CASIPSGSGWTDTQYF
TRBV24-1	TRBJ2-2	many	-	TGTGCCACCAGTGATTCAGGGTTGGCCGGGGAGCTGTTTTTT	CATSDSGLAGELFF
TRBV7-9	TRBJ1-1	many	-	TGTGCCAGCAGCTCGGGGGCTGGCACTGAAGCTTTCTTT	CASSSGAGTEAFF
TRBV2	TRBJ1-4	-	-	TGTGCCAGCGGGAGAATGCCGGAAAAACTGTTTTTT	CASGRMPEKLFF
TRBV24-1	TRBJ2-3	many	TRBD2	TGTGCCACTACGACTAGCGGGAGCGATGAAGATACGCAGTATTTT	CATTTSGSDEDTQYF
TRBV28	TRBJ2-3	many	TRBD2	TGTGCCAGCAGAACGGGACTAGCGGGCCTGCCCGGAGCCGATACGCAGTATTTT	CASRTGLAGLPGADTQYF
TRBV2	TRBJ2-7	many	TRBD1	TGTGCCAGCGGGACAGCGAGTTACGAGCAGTACTTC	CASGTASYEQYF
TRBV7-8	TRBJ2-1	many	TRBD2	TGTGCCAGCAGCTTAGCGCCCCTAGCGGGGGGCAACAATGAGCAGTTCTTC	CASSLAPLAGGNNEQFF
TRBV12-3/TRBV12-4	TRBJ1-1	-	-	TGTGCCGGCAGACCCTCCCCGGGACAGAACACTGAAGCTTTCTTT	CAGRPSPGQNTEAFF
TRBV7-9	TRBJ1-5	few	-	TGTGCCAGCAGCTCGAACAGGCCTTATAGCAATCAGCCCCAGCATTTT	CASSSNRPYSNQPQHF
TRBV5-1	TRBJ2-7	few	-	TGCGCCAGCAGCCTCTGGGACGGCACCTACGAGCAGTACTTC	CASSLWDGTYEQYF
TRBV3-1	TRBJ2-1	few	TRBD2	TGTGCCAGCAGCCCAGCGGGACTAGGTAATGAGCAGTTCTTC	CASSPAGLGNEQFF
TRBV11-2	TRBJ2-5	-	-	TGTGCCAGCAGCGCTAAGCCTGATATAACAAAACAAGAGACCCAGTACTTC	CASSAKPDITKQETQYF
TRBV27	TRBJ2-3	-	-	TGTGCCAGCAGTTTATCGCAGGGCTTCTATCACACAGATACGCAGTATTTT	CASSLSQGFYHTDTQYF
TRBV19	TRBJ2-7	-	TRBD1	TGTGCCAGTAGTATAGGACAGGGCTACGAGCAGTACTTC	CASSIGQGYEQYF
TRBV27	TRBJ1-1	-	TRBD1	TGTGCCAGCAGACAGACAGGGAACTACTGGAACACTGAAGCTTTCTTT	CASRQTGNYWNTEAFF